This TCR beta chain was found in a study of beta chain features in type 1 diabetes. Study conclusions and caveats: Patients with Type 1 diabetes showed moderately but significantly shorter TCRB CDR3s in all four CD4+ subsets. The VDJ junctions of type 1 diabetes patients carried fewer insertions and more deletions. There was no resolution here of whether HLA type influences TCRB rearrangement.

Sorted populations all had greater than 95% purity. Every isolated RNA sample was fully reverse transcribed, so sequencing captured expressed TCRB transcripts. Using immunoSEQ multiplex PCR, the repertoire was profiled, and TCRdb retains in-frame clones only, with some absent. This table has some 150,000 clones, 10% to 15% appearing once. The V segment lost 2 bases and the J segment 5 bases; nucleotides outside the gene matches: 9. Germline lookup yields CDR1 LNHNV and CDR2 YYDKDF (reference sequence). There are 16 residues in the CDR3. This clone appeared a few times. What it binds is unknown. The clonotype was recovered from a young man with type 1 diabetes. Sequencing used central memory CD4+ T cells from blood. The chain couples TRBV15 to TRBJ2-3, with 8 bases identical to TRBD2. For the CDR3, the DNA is TGTGCCACCAGCAGATTTAGCGGGGCCCCAAAAGATACGCAGTATTTT. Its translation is CATSRFSGAPKDTQYF. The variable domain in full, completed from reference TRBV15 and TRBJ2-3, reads DAMVIQNPRYQVTQFGKPVTLSCSQTLNHNVMYWYQQKSSQAPKLLFHYYDKDFNNEADTPDNFQSRRPNTSFCFLDIRSPGLGDTAMYLCATSRFSGAPKDTQYFGPGTRLTVL.